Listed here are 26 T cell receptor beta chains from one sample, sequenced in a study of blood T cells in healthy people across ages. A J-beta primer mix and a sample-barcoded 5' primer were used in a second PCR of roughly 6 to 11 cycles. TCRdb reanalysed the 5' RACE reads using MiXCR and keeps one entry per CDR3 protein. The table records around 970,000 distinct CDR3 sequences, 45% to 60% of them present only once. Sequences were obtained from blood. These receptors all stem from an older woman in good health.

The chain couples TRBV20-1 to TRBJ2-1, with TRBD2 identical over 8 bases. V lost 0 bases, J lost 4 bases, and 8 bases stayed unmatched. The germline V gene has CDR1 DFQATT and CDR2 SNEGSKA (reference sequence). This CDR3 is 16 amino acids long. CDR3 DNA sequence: TGCAGTGCTAGAGACCCGAGCGGGAGTAATTACAATGAGCAGTTCTTC. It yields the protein CSARDPSGSNYNEQFF.

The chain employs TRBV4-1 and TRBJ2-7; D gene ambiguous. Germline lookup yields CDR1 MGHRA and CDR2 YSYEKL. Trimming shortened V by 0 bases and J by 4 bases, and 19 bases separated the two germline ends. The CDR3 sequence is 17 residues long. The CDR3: CASSQEGLEGEDYEQYF. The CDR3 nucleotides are TGCGCCAGCAGCCAAGAGGGATTGGAAGGCGAAGATTACGAGCAGTACTTC.

The CDR3 spells CSARDLRLSTDTQYF. CDR3 nucleotide sequence: TGCAGTGCTAGAGATCTACGGTTAAGCACAGATACGCAGTATTTT. The rearrangement joins TRBV20-1 to TRBJ2-3; D is ambiguous. The germline gives CDR1 DFQATT, CDR2 SNEGSKA (reference sequence). V was cut by 0 bases and J by 0 bases, with 10 bases left in between. This CDR3 spans 15 amino acids.

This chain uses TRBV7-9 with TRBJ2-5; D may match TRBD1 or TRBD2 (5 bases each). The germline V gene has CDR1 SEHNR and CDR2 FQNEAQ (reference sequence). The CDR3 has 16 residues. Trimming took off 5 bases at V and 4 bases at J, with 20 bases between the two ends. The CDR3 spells CASSAPPMGVRETQYF. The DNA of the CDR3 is TGTGCCAGCAGCGCACCACCGATGGGGGTGAGAGAGACCCAGTACTTC.

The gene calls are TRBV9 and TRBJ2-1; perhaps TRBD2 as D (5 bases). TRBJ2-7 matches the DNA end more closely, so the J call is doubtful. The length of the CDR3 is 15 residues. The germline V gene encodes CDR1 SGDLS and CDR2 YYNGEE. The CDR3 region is CASSPLAGYYNEQYF. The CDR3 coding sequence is TGTGCCAGCAGCCCTCTAGCCGGATATTACAATGAGCAGTACTTC.

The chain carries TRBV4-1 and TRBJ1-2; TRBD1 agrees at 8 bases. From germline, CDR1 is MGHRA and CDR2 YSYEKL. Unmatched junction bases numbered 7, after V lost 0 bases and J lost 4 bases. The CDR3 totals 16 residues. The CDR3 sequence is CASSQDRQGALYGYTF. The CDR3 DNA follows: TGCGCCAGCAGCCAAGATCGGCAGGGGGCCCTCTATGGCTACACCTTC.

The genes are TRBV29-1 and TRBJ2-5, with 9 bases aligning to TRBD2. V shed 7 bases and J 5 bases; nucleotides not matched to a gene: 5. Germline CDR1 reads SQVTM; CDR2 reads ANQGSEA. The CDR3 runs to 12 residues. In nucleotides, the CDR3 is TGCAGCGCGGGACTAGCCGGGGAGACCCAGTACTTC. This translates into CSAGLAGETQYF.

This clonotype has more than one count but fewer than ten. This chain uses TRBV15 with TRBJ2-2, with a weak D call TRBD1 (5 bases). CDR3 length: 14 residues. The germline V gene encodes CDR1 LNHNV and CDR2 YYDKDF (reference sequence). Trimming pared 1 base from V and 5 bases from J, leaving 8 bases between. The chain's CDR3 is CATSRGQGTGELFF. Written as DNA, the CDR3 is TGTGCCACCAGCAGAGGGCAGGGAACCGGGGAGCTGTTTTTT.

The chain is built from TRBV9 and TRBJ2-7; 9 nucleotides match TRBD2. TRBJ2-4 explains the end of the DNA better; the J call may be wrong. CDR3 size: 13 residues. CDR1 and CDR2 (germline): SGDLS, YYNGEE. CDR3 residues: CASTSGVEDIQYF. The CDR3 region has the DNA TGTGCCAGCACTAGCGGGGTCGAAGACATTCAGTACTTC.

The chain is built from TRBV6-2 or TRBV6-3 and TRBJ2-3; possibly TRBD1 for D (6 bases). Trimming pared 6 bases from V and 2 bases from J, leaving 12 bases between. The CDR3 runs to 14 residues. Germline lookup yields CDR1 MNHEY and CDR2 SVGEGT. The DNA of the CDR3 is TGTGCCAGCAGGGTGACAGGAAACACAGATACGCAGTATTTT. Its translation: CASRVTGNTDTQYF.

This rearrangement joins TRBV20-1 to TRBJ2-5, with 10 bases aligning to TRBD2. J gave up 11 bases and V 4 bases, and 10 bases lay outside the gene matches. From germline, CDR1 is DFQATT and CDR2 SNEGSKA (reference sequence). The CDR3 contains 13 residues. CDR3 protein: CSAKNSGRKEQYF. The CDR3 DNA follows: TGCAGTGCTAAGAATAGCGGGAGGAAGGAGCAGTACTTC.

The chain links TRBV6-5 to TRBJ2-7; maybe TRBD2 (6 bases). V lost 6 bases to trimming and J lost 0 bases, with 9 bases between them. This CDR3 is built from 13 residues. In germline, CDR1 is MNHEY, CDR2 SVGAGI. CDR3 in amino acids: CASRDGSSYEQYF. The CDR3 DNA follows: TGTGCCAGCAGGGACGGGAGCTCCTACGAGCAGTACTTC.

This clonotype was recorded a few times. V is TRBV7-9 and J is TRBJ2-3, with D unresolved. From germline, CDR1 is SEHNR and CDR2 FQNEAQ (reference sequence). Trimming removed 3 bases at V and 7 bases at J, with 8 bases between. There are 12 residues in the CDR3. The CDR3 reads CASSFGENTQYF. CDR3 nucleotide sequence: TGTGCCAGCAGCTTTGGGGAAAATACGCAGTATTTT. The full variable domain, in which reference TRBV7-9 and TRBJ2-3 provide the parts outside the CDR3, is DTGVSQNPRHKITKRGQNVTFRCDPISEHNRLYWYRQTLGQGPEFLTYFQNEAQLEKSRLLSDRFSAERPKGSFSTLEIQRTEQGDSAMYLCASSFGENTQYFGPGTRLTVL.

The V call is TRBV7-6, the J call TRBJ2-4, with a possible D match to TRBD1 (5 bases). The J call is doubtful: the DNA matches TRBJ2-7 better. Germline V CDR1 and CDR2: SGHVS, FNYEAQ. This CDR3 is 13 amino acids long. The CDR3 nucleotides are TGTGCCAGCAGCCCAGGACAAATCTACGAGCAGTACTTC. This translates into CASSPGQIYEQYF.

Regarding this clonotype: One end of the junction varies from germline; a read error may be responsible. CDR3 DNA: TGTGCCGGCAGCTTGGTTTCTCGGGGAGGAGAGCAGTTCTTC. Protein sequence: CAGSLVSRGGEQFF. The chain recombines TRBV5-8 with TRBJ2-1, with D perhaps matching TRBD2 (6 bases). This CDR3 is built from 14 residues. Germline V gene data show CDR1 as SGHTS and CDR2 as YDEGEE.

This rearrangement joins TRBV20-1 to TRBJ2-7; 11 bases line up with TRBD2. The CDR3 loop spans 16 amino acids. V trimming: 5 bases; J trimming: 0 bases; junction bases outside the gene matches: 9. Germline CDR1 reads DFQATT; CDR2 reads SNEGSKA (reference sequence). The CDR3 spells CSAPTSGAAHSYEQYF. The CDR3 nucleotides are TGCAGTGCTCCGACTAGCGGGGCAGCCCACTCCTACGAGCAGTACTTC.

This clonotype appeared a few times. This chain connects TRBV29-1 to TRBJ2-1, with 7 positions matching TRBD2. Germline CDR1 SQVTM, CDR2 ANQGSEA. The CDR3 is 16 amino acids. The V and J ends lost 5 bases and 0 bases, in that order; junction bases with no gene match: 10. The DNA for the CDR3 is TGCAGCGTTCTCGGTAAAGCGGGAAGCTCCTACAATGAGCAGTTCTTC. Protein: CSVLGKAGSSYNEQFF.

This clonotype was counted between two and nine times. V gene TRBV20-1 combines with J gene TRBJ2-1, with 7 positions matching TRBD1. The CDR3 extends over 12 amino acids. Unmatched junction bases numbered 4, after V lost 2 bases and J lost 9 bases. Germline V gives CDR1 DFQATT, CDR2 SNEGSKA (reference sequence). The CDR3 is CSARPDRFEQFF. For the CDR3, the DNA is TGCAGTGCTAGACCGGACAGGTTTGAGCAGTTCTTC.

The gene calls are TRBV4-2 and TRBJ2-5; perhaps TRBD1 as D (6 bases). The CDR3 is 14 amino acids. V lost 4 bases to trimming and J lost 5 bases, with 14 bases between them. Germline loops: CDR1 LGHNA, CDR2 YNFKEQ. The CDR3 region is CASSRSRGSETQYF. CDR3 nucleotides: TGTGCCAGCAGCCGCTCTAGGGGGTCGGAGACCCAGTACTTC.

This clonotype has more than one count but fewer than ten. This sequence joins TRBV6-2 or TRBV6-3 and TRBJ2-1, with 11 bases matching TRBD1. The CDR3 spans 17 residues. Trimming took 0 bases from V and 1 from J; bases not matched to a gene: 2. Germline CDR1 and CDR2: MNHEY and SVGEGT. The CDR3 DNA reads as TGTGCCAGCAGTTACTCTGGGACAGGGGGGTCCTACAATGAGCAGTTCTTC. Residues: CASSYSGTGGSYNEQFF.

CDR3 nucleotide sequence: TGTGCCAGCAGCGGGAAGGGGGTCTCCACAGATACGCAGTATTTT. It yields the protein CASSGKGVSTDTQYF. J is TRBJ2-3 and V is TRBV5-5; D may be TRBD1 (6 bases). This CDR3 is built from 15 residues. The V gene lost 4 bases and the J gene lost 2 bases, with 14 bases spanning the gap. Germline V gives CDR1 SGHKS, CDR2 YYEKEE (reference sequence).

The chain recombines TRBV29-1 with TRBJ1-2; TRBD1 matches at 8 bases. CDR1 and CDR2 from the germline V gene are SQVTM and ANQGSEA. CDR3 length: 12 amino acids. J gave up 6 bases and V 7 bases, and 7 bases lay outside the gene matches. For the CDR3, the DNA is TGCAGCGGGCCGGACAGGGAAGATGGCTACACCTTC. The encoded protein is CSGPDREDGYTF.

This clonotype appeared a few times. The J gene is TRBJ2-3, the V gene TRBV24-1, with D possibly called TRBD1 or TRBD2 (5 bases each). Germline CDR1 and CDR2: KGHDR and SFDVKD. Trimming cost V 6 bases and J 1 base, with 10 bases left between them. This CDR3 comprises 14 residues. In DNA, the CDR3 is TGTGCCACCAGTCCCGGGACCCGCACAGATACGCAGTATTTT. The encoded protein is CATSPGTRTDTQYF.

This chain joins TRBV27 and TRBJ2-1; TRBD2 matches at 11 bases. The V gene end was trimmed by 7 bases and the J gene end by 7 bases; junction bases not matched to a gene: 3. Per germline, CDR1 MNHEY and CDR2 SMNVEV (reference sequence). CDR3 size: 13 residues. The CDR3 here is CASTTSGINEQFF. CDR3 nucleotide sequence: TGTGCCAGCACGACTAGCGGGATAAATGAGCAGTTCTTC.

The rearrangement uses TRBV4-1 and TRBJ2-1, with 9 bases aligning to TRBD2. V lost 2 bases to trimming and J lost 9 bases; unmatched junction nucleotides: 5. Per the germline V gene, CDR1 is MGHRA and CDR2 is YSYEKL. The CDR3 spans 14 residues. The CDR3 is CASSQLAGTGEQFF. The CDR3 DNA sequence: TGCGCCAGCAGCCAACTAGCGGGAACGGGTGAGCAGTTCTTC.

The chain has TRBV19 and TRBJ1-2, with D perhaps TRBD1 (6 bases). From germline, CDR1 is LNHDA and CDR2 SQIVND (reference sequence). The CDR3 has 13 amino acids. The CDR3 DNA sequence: TGTACCACTCAAACAGGGAGATCCCGAGGCTACACCTTC. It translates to CTTQTGRSRGYTF.